The T cell receptor beta chain under discussion was sequenced for a study of blood T cell repertoires in COVID-19. The CDR3 contains 14 residues. The V end was cut by 5 bases, the J end by 2 bases, with 13 bases between. Germline-derived CDR1 and CDR2 are LNHDA and SQIVND (reference sequence). The assay was immunoSEQ multiplex PCR, and TCRdb's table has in-frame clones only and misses some. The sample yields 150,000 to 200,000 clones, about 89% seen once. The source is a man between 18 and 35 years old who had recovered from COVID-19. Specimen: peripheral blood. This chain uses TRBV19 with TRBJ2-7, with a tentative D call TRBD1 (6 bases). CDR3 in DNA: TGTGCCAGTAGTCCCGGGACACCTGCCTACGAGCAGTACTTC. Protein: CASSPGTPAYEQYF.